The next 4 T cell receptor beta chains were all read from a single sample in a study of T-cell memory formation after mild COVID-19. TCRdb analysed the 5' RACE reads with MiXCR anew, one entry per CDR3 protein. Of about half a million distinct CDR3 sequences in the sample, 15% to 20% were seen once. The specimen was PBMCs or a T cell subset sorted from them (not recorded which). These receptors were taken from an adult woman who had mild COVID-19 (a few samples of this study predate the infection). Cell type and time point are not known.

This clonotype was recorded at least ten times. V and J are TRBV7-2 and TRBJ2-2; D remains ambiguous. Trimming pared 8 bases from V and 1 base from J, leaving 11 bases between. This CDR3 is built from 14 residues. The germline V gene encodes CDR1 SGHTA and CDR2 FQGNSA. The CDR3 DNA is TGTGCCAGCTCAATAGGACGGAACACCGGGGAGCTGTTTTTT. This encodes CASSIGRNTGELFF.

The chain carries TRBV4-3 and TRBJ1-2; 8 nucleotides line up with TRBD1. The junction had 8 bases not matched to a gene; V was cut back by 2 bases and J by 3 bases. This CDR3 has 16 residues. Per the germline V gene, CDR1 is LGHNA and CDR2 is YSLEER. Here the CDR3 reads CASSQTRQGLDYGYTF. The CDR3 DNA reads as TGCGCCAGCAGCCAAACTAGACAGGGGCTAGACTATGGCTACACCTTC.

The V gene is TRBV6-4, the J gene TRBJ2-3, with TRBD1 as a possible D gene (6 bases). Germline-derived CDR1 and CDR2 are MRHNA and SNTAGT. CDR3 length equals 14 residues. Trimming took off 0 bases at V and 9 bases at J, with 13 bases between the two ends. CDR3 bases: TGTGCCAGCAGTGACTCGATCGCAACAGGGACGCAGTATTTT. This codes for CASSDSIATGTQYF.

This chain connects TRBV29-1 to TRBJ2-5; D possibly corresponds to TRBD1 (7 bases). V dropped 5 bases and J dropped 7 bases, with 20 bases sitting between them. CDR1 and CDR2 from the germline V gene are SQVTM and ANQGSEA. The CDR3 length is 14 residues. This CDR3 is CSVFNQGGDGTQYF. The CDR3 bases are TGCAGCGTTTTCAACCAGGGGGGTGACGGGACCCAGTACTTC.